This T cell receptor (beta chain) was captured in a study of blood T cell repertoires in COVID-19. Study in general: The United States, Italy and Spain provided the acute and convalescent COVID-19 samples.

Measured with immunoSEQ multiplex PCR; TCRdb has only the in-frame clones, and not every one. The repertoire has roughly 250,000 clones, 88% of them found once; the top ten carry 0.9% to 1%. In its sample, this clone was seen once. This CDR3 region has 14 residues. The germline V and J ends were trimmed by 3 bases and 2 bases, with 9 bases remaining between them. Germline-derived CDR1 and CDR2 are SGDLS and YYNGEE. The chain uses TRBV9 and TRBJ1-5; D uncertain. The sequenced sample was peripheral blood. This sequence was found in a woman aged 40 to 49 who had recovered from COVID-19. CDR3 sequence reads: CASSAGSGNQPQHF. CDR3 nucleotides: TGTGCCAGCAGCGCCGGGTCGGGCAATCAGCCCCAGCATTTT.